This section outlines one TCR beta chain sequence together with its context. This sample is drawn from a study of a mutant IDH1 vaccine in newly diagnosed glioma. Repertoires were generated with immunoSEQ multiplex PCR, while TCRdb's copy carries only in-frame clones and drops some. There are tens of thousands of clones in the sample; approximately 80% occur only once, and 5.3% lies in the top ten. V shed 5 bases, J shed 4 bases, and the junction held 6 bases outside the gene matches. Per the germline V gene, CDR1 is PRHDT and CDR2 is FYEKMQ (reference sequence). The CDR3 spans 14 residues. Time point defined: baseline, week 1 (first vaccination visit). The treatment is: pre-vaccination baseline after standard-of-care therapy.

The chain links TRBV13 to TRBJ1-2; 8 nucleotides match TRBD1. This TCR came from a man between 35 and 55 years old with glioma. Some clones in this sample may be carry-over from other donors' samples. The sample here was PBMCs, taken from a glioma patient treated with radiotherapy, temozolomide or both. The DNA for the CDR3 is TGTGCCAGCAGCCGTTATGACAGGGGCTATGGCTACACCTTC. The encoded protein is CASSRYDRGYGYTF.